This entry lists 31 T cell receptor beta chains sequenced from one sample in a study of PD-1 blockade in mismatch repair-deficient tumors. The repertoire was sequenced with immunoSEQ multiplex PCR; TCRdb's copy has only in-frame clones and lacks some. Found here are over 30,000 clones, 65% to 85% of them singletons; the top ten hold under 3.5%. Material: PBMCs, obtained less than 7 weeks after starting pembrolizumab. These receptors were collected from an adult with mismatch repair-deficient cancer.

This chain uses TRBV4-1 with TRBJ2-2; 10 bases match TRBD2. The CDR3 consists of 18 residues. The germline V gene encodes CDR1 MGHRA and CDR2 YSYEKL. J lost 3 bases, V lost 4 bases, and 11 bases had no gene match. CDR3 sequence (DNA): TGCGCCAGCAGCCTACCTGAACCCGGGACTAGCGACACCGGGGAGCTGTTTTTT. Its translation: CASSLPEPGTSDTGELFF.

This chain joins TRBV30 and TRBJ1-5; perhaps TRBD1 as D (6 bases). Trimming cost V 0 bases and J 6 bases, with 15 bases left between them. The CDR3 has 15 amino acids. CDR1 GTSNPN and CDR2 SVGIG come from the germline V gene (reference sequence). The CDR3 protein is CAWSVRGAMSQPQHF. In nucleotides, the CDR3 is TGTGCCTGGAGTGTACGGGGGGCGATGAGTCAGCCCCAGCATTTT. Full variable domain (outside the CDR3, taken from reference TRBV30 and TRBJ1-5): SQTIHQWPATLVQPVGSPLSLECTVEGTSNPNLYWYRQAAGRGLQLLFYSVGIGQISSEVPQNLSASRPQDRQFILSSKKLLLSDSGFYLCAWSVRGAMSQPQHFGDGTRLSIL.

This rearrangement joins TRBV27 to TRBJ2-3; TRBD2 agrees at 10 bases. Trimming cost V 8 bases and J 4 bases; bases outside gene matches: 9. Germline V gene data show CDR1 as MNHEY and CDR2 as SMNVEV (reference sequence). The CDR3 is 15 amino acids. CDR3 DNA sequence: TGTGCCAGCGTAGAAGGAGCGGGAGGGCCAGATACGCAGTATTTT. Residues: CASVEGAGGPDTQYF.

The V and J genes are TRBV11-2 and TRBJ2-7, with 14 positions matching TRBD2. In germline, CDR1 is SGHAT, CDR2 FQNNGV. The CDR3 runs to 16 residues. With 6 bases clipped from V and 0 bases from J, the junction kept 4 bases outside the gene matches. The CDR3 loop is CASRWGTSGSSYEQYF. CDR3 sequence (DNA): TGTGCCAGCAGGTGGGGGACTAGCGGGAGCTCCTACGAGCAGTACTTC.

A few counts support this clone. The rearrangement joins TRBV18 to TRBJ2-2; D is undetermined. Germline CDR1 KGHSH, CDR2 LQKENI. V shed 8 bases and J shed 8 bases, with 12 bases lying between them. The CDR3 runs to 12 residues. The CDR3 is CASPKPTGELFF. DNA of the CDR3: TGTGCCAGCCCTAAACCTACGGGGGAGCTGTTTTTT. Looking up the rest from reference TRBV18 and TRBJ2-2 gives the full variable domain: NAGVMQNPRHLVRRRGQEARLRCSPMKGHSHVYWYRQLPEEGLKFMVYLQKENIIDESGMPKERFSAEFPKEGPSILRIQQVVRGDSAAYFCASPKPTGELFFGEGSRLTVL.

The V and J genes are TRBV9 and TRBJ2-3; D remains ambiguous. Germline CDR1 reads SGDLS; CDR2 reads YYNGEE. Trimming cost V 0 bases and J 0 bases, with 5 bases left between them. The CDR3 is 14 amino acids. The DNA for the CDR3 is TGTGCCAGCAGCGTAGCTCGGAGCACAGATACGCAGTATTTT. This codes for CASSVARSTDTQYF. The entire variable domain, with the rest obtained from reference TRBV9 and TRBJ2-3, is as follows: DSGVTQTPKHLITATGQRVTLRCSPRSGDLSVYWYQQSLDQGLQFLIQYYNGEERAKGNILERFSAQQFPDLHSELNLSSLELGDSALYFCASSVARSTDTQYFGPGTRLTVL.

The J gene is TRBJ2-7, the V gene TRBV11-2; D is perhaps TRBD2 (6 bases). Trimming shortened V by 1 base and J by 3 bases, and 16 bases separated the two germline ends. In germline, CDR1 is SGHAT, CDR2 FQNNGV. The CDR3 length is 16 residues. The CDR3 region has the DNA TGTGCCAGCAGCTTAGCGGCCACCGGGAGCCACTACGAGCAGTACTTC. Translated, it gives CASSLAATGSHYEQYF.

This chain joins TRBV29-1 and TRBJ2-3; the D is unclear. Germline loops: CDR1 SQVTM, CDR2 ANQGSEA. The CDR3 runs to 12 residues. The V end lost 4 bases, the J end lost 1 base, and 6 bases lay between the germline ends. The CDR3 sequence is CSVVSGTDTQYF. The CDR3 DNA reads TGCAGCGTTGTATCGGGCACAGATACGCAGTATTTT.

This clone appeared a single time. The chain recombines TRBV28 with TRBJ1-4; 8 nucleotides line up with TRBD1. CDR3 length: 16 amino acids. Trimming took 5 bases from V and 3 from J; bases not matched to a gene: 8. Germline CDR1 and CDR2: MDHEN and SYDVKM. CDR3 amino acids: CASSNQGAESNEKLFF. In DNA, the CDR3 is TGTGCCAGCAGTAACCAGGGGGCGGAATCTAATGAAAAACTGTTTTTT.

The chain couples TRBV7-2 to TRBJ2-7; 8 nucleotides match TRBD2. CDR3 length equals 14 residues. After removal of 5 bases from V and 4 bases from J, the junction contained 7 bases not matched to a gene. In germline, CDR1 is SGHTA, CDR2 FQGNSA. CDR3 in DNA: TGTGCCAGCAGCATGACTAGCGCGATATACGAGCAGTACTTC. Translation gives CASSMTSAIYEQYF.

The chain uses TRBV11-3 and TRBJ2-1; 10 bases match TRBD1. From germline, CDR1 is SGHNT and CDR2 YENEEA. The CDR3 length is 16 residues. V trimming: 5 bases; J trimming: 7 bases; junction bases outside the gene matches: 11. For the CDR3, the DNA is TGTGCCAGCAGCCCAGGACAGGGGGACTTTAGTAATGAGCAGTTCTTC. This gives the protein CASSPGQGDFSNEQFF.

The chain has TRBV9 and TRBJ1-1, with D hard to call. Trimming stripped 3 bases from V and 1 base from J, with 10 bases between. The CDR3 extends over 14 amino acids. CDR1 and CDR2 from the germline V gene are SGDLS and YYNGEE. For the CDR3, the DNA is TGTGCCAGCAGCGAACCCCGGGGGAACACTGAAGCTTTCTTT. It is translated as CASSEPRGNTEAFF.

This clone was observed once. The genes are TRBV27 and TRBJ2-1; 10 positions match TRBD2. V shed 5 bases and J 7 bases; nucleotides not matched to a gene: 8. Germline V lookup: CDR1 MNHEY, CDR2 SMNVEV (reference sequence). The CDR3 has 15 amino acids. CDR3 region: CASSGRGLARNEQFF. The CDR3 DNA follows: TGTGCCAGCAGTGGCCGGGGACTAGCGCGGAATGAGCAGTTCTTC.

The chain has TRBV30 and TRBJ2-5; D is ambiguous. Trimming took 1 base from V and 8 from J, leaving 8 bases between them. Germline CDR1 reads GTSNPN; CDR2 reads SVGIG (reference sequence). The CDR3 has 11 residues. CDR3 sequence reads: CAWSEQRTQYF. The CDR3 coding sequence is TGTGCCTGGAGTGAACAGAGAACCCAGTACTTC.

V is TRBV25-1 and J is TRBJ2-7, with D possibly matching TRBD1 (5 bases). There are 16 residues in the CDR3. V was cut by 6 bases and J by 0 bases, with 18 bases left in between. The germline CDR1 and CDR2 sequences are MGHDK and SYGVNS. The CDR3, as DNA: TGTGCCAGCAGCGATCCTTCAGGGTCGAGCTCCTACGAGCAGTACTTC. It encodes CASSDPSGSSSYEQYF.

This chain connects TRBV5-1 to TRBJ1-4; 7 bases are a match to TRBD1. The CDR3 is 14 amino acids. V was clipped by 4 bases and J by 8 bases; unmatched bases: 8. Germline V gene data show CDR1 as SGHRS and CDR2 as YFSETQ. CDR3 sequence reads: CASSPGTASEKLFF. Here the CDR3 DNA reads TGCGCCAGCAGCCCCGGGACAGCCTCGGAAAAACTGTTTTTT.

As to this clone: A much more abundant neighbour one base away suggests this may be a read error. This chain joins TRBV28 and TRBJ1-2; D call uncertain. With 3 bases removed from V and 4 bases from J, the gap between germline ends came to 12 bases. CDR3 length: 14 amino acids. Germline V gene data show CDR1 as MDHEN and CDR2 as SYDVKM. CDR3 loop: CASSLSTLTYGYTF. CDR3 coding DNA: TGTGCCAGCAGTTTGTCTACACTAACCTATGGCTACACCTTC.

The CDR3 protein is CASSRGQGAKETQYF. In DNA form, the CDR3 reads TGTGCCAGCAGCCGCGGACAGGGAGCGAAAGAGACCCAGTACTTC. The V gene is TRBV7-8, the J gene TRBJ2-5, with TRBD1 matching 8 bases. The germline CDR1 and CDR2 sequences are SGHVS and FQNEAQ. The CDR3 runs to 15 residues. V lost 5 bases and J lost 3; bases outside the gene matches: 8.

This clone was detected a few times. V is TRBV27 and J is TRBJ2-7, with 7 bases that match TRBD1. Germline CDR1 reads MNHEY; CDR2 reads SMNVEV (reference sequence). This CDR3 is built from 14 residues. The V and J ends lost 5 bases and 5 bases, in that order; junction bases with no gene match: 9. CDR3 loop: CASSPHRGGHEQYF. CDR3 nucleotides: TGTGCCAGCAGTCCCCACAGGGGTGGTCACGAGCAGTACTTC.

This clone was detected a few times. The chain carries TRBV10-3 and TRBJ1-1; no definite D call. V was shortened by 4 bases and J by 1 base, with 4 bases between the two germline ends. CDR3 length: 12 amino acids. From germline, CDR1 is ENHRY and CDR2 SYGVKD. CDR3 in amino acids: CAISVGNTEAFF. In DNA form, the CDR3 reads TGTGCCATCAGTGTCGGGAACACTGAAGCTTTCTTT.

The chain joins TRBV27 to TRBJ1-1; D is unclear. Trimming removed 3 bases from V and 7 bases from J, with 9 bases in between. From germline, CDR1 is MNHEY and CDR2 SMNVEV (reference sequence). The CDR3 has 12 amino acids. This CDR3 reads CASSLLGSEAFF. The DNA of the CDR3 is TGTGCCAGCAGTTTGCTCGGGAGTGAAGCTTTCTTT.

The chain carries TRBV7-3 and TRBJ1-1; 7 bases are a match to TRBD1. Trimming at V came to 4 bases and at J to 2 bases, leaving 4 bases not matched to a gene. Germline assignment: CDR1 SGHTA and CDR2 FQGTGA. The CDR3 is made up of 14 amino acids. This CDR3 is CASSSQGGNTEAFF. CDR3 DNA: TGTGCCAGCAGCTCCCAGGGGGGTAACACTGAAGCTTTCTTT.

This clone came up once. The rearrangement links TRBV9 to TRBJ2-5, with 8 bases fitting TRBD2. Germline V gene sequence: CDR1 SGDLS, CDR2 YYNGEE. The V and J ends lost 0 bases and 6 bases, in that order; junction bases with no gene match: 4. The CDR3 is 14 amino acids. CDR3 protein: CASSVAGGGQTQYF. The CDR3 DNA reads TGTGCCAGCAGCGTAGCCGGGGGGGGTCAGACCCAGTACTTC.

V gene TRBV19 combines with J gene TRBJ2-1; TRBD2 matches 14 bases. Unmatched junction bases numbered 10, after V lost 7 bases and J lost 5 bases. The CDR3 spans 17 residues. The germline CDR1 and CDR2 sequences are LNHDA and SQIVND (reference sequence). This chain's CDR3 is CASTDGTSGSWHNEQFF. Written as DNA, the CDR3 is TGTGCCAGTACCGACGGGACTAGCGGGAGTTGGCACAATGAGCAGTTCTTC.

The CDR3 sequence: CSVSGTGVKQPQHF. The CDR3 bases are TGCAGCGTCTCCGGGACAGGGGTGAAGCAGCCCCAGCATTTT. The chain uses TRBV29-1 and TRBJ1-5; TRBD1 matches 10 bases. Germline CDR1 and CDR2: SQVTM and ANQGSEA. V lost 6 bases and J lost 7; bases outside the gene matches: 9. The CDR3 extends over 14 amino acids.

The J gene is TRBJ1-6, the V gene TRBV28; D is unclear. The CDR3 runs 16 residues. Germline V lookup: CDR1 MDHEN, CDR2 SYDVKM. V gave up 7 bases and J gave up 1 base, with 14 bases separating them. The CDR3 reads CASTLARSSYNSPLHF. CDR3 bases: TGTGCCAGCACCTTAGCCAGATCGTCCTATAATTCACCCCTCCACTTT.

The chain joins TRBV5-6 to TRBJ1-2, with D perhaps TRBD1 (6 bases). Trimming pared 3 bases from V and 3 bases from J, leaving 12 bases between. The CDR3 totals 14 residues. The germline gives CDR1 SGHDT, CDR2 YYEEEE. The DNA of the CDR3 is TGTGCCAGCAGCTCCCGGAACAGGGACTATGGCTACACCTTC. Protein product: CASSSRNRDYGYTF.

This clone ranks as medium-sized. The chain is built from TRBV6-5 and TRBJ1-6; 9 bases map to TRBD1. There are 12 residues in the CDR3. Losses at the gene ends were 9 bases for V and 10 bases for J; bases not matched to a gene: 4. Germline V gene data show CDR1 as MNHEY and CDR2 as SVGAGI. The CDR3 DNA sequence: TGTGCCAGTGGGACAGGGTGGTCACCCCTCCACTTT. Its protein is CASGTGWSPLHF.

This clone was observed a single time. V usage is TRBV18 and J usage is TRBJ2-2, with 7 bases fitting TRBD1. Germline CDR1 reads KGHSH; CDR2 reads LQKENI. Trimming at V came to 3 bases and at J to 2 bases, leaving 24 bases not matched to a gene. This CDR3 is 22 amino acids long. DNA of the CDR3: TGTGCCAGCTCACCTTTCCTCCTATGGGCGCAGGGGGAGTTGAAAAACACCGGGGAGCTGTTTTTT. As protein: CASSPFLLWAQGELKNTGELFF.

This chain links TRBV28 with TRBJ1-2, with 9 bases fitting TRBD1. After removal of 5 bases from V and 6 bases from J, the junction contained 13 bases not matched to a gene. This CDR3 contains 16 residues. Germline CDR1 reads MDHEN; CDR2 reads SYDVKM. CDR3 sequence (DNA): TGTGCCAGCAGTCCCCAAACAGGGGGCGCGAGAGATGGCTACACCTTC. Translation gives CASSPQTGGARDGYTF.

This chain connects TRBV27 to TRBJ2-6; D perhaps matches TRBD2 (5 bases). Looked up from germline, CDR1 is MNHEY and CDR2 is SMNVEV (reference sequence). The CDR3 runs to 16 residues. Trimming took off 1 base at V and 2 bases at J, with 9 bases between the two ends. The CDR3 nucleotides are TGTGCCAGCAGTTTATTTCGGGAAGCTGGGGCCAACGTCCTGACTTTC. Translated, it gives CASSLFREAGANVLTF.